The 17 T cell receptor beta chains below all came from one sample that was sequenced in a study of blood T cell repertoires in COVID-19. Only in-frame clones appear in the TCRdb table, and some are missing; sequencing was by immunoSEQ multiplex PCR. The sample lists roughly 260,000 clones; 82% were seen once. What was sequenced was peripheral blood. These receptors were taken from an elderly woman with active or convalescent COVID-19.

This clone was counted only a few times. This chain connects TRBV29-1 to TRBJ2-3; the match to TRBD2 covers 12 bases. This CDR3 is built from 14 residues. V lost 6 bases to trimming and J lost 2 bases; unmatched junction nucleotides: 3. Germline loops: CDR1 SQVTM, CDR2 ANQGSEA. The CDR3 nucleotides read TGCAGCGTGCGACTAGCGGGAGCCACAGATACGCAGTATTTT. It yields the protein CSVRLAGATDTQYF.

The V call is TRBV27, the J call TRBJ1-1, with D unclear. The CDR3 covers 12 residues. Germline loops: CDR1 MNHEY, CDR2 SMNVEV (reference sequence). Between the trimmed V and J ends, which lost 7 bases and 8 bases, there was a span of 14 bases. As DNA, the CDR3 is TGTGCCAGCACCCAGGCTGGAGGGGAAGCTTTCTTT. Translating it yields CASTQAGGEAFF.

The CDR3 DNA reads as TGTGCCAGCAGCCAAGATTCGAGGGCTAACTATGGCTACACCTTC. Translated, it gives CASSQDSRANYGYTF. This chain joins TRBV3-1 (or the pseudogene TRBV3-2) and TRBJ1-2; D not resolved. Germline CDR1 is LGHDT and CDR2 is YNNKEL (reference sequence). Deletions cut 0 bases from V and 0 bases from J, with 8 bases between. This CDR3 is 15 amino acids long.

The chain is built from TRBV5-3 and TRBJ1-5, with unresolved D. TRBV5-3 falls under the ORF class, with uncertain function. The CDR3 spans 13 residues. V lost 0 bases and J 6 bases, leaving 7 bases between the germline ends. The CDR3 nucleotides read TGTGCCAGAAGCTTGGCAGGTGCTCAGCCCCAGCATTTT. Translated, it gives CARSLAGAQPQHF.

V usage is TRBV5-6 and J usage is TRBJ1-5, with TRBD1 identical over 9 bases. The CDR3 is 15 amino acids. V shed 4 bases and J 4 bases; nucleotides not matched to a gene: 6. Germline-derived CDR1 and CDR2 are SGHDT and YYEEEE. The CDR3 coding sequence is TGTGCCAGCAGCCGGACAGGGGCCTGGAATCAGCCCCAGCATTTT. Amino acid sequence: CASSRTGAWNQPQHF.

The CDR3 region is CASSRRGLTEAFF. In nucleotides, the CDR3 is TGTGCCAGTAGTCGCAGGGGGCTGACTGAAGCTTTCTTT. The rearrangement links TRBV19 to TRBJ1-1; 8 positions agree with TRBD1. V was clipped by 5 bases and J by 5 bases; unmatched bases: 4. The CDR3 totals 13 residues. Germline V CDR1 and CDR2: LNHDA, SQIVND (reference sequence).

The chain employs TRBV7-9 and TRBJ1-1, with 7 bases lining up with TRBD1. The germline CDR1 and CDR2 sequences are SEHNR and FQNEAQ (reference sequence). The CDR3 contains 14 residues. Trimming removed 3 bases from V and 3 bases from J; junction bases left unmatched: 4. The CDR3 region is CASSLGQSYTEAFF. CDR3 in DNA: TGTGCCAGCAGCTTGGGACAGAGCTACACTGAAGCTTTCTTT.

This rearrangement joins TRBV3-1 (or the pseudogene TRBV3-2) to TRBJ2-7, with D perhaps TRBD2 (6 bases). Trimming left V 4 bases short and J 2 bases short, with 12 bases between. Germline lookup yields CDR1 LGHDT and CDR2 YNNKEL (reference sequence). The CDR3 has 14 amino acids. CDR3 region: CASSLGTVTYEQYF. The CDR3 region has the DNA TGTGCCAGCAGCCTAGGGACTGTTACCTACGAGCAGTACTTC.

In this sample, this clone turned up once. The genes are TRBV30 and TRBJ1-3, with 9 nucleotides matching TRBD1. V lost 5 bases to trimming and J lost 4 bases; unmatched junction nucleotides: 9. The V gene's germline CDR1 is GTSNPN and CDR2 SVGIG (reference sequence). CDR3 size: 15 residues. The CDR3 DNA reads as TGTGCCTGGGGACAGGGGAGCATGAGGGGAAACACCATATATTTT. Encoded protein: CAWGQGSMRGNTIYF.

The chain links TRBV6-6 to TRBJ2-7; 9 bases match TRBD2. CDR1 is MNHNY and CDR2 is SVGAGI in the germline V gene (reference sequence). This CDR3 contains 15 residues. The V and J ends lost 2 bases and 4 bases, in that order; junction bases with no gene match: 6. The CDR3 here is CASSYTERGEYEQYF. The CDR3 region has the DNA TGTGCCAGCAGTTACACTGAGCGGGGGGAGTACGAGCAGTACTTC.

The chain employs TRBV6-5 and TRBJ2-2; 10 bases agree with TRBD1. The CDR3 sequence is 14 residues long. The germline V gene has CDR1 MNHEY and CDR2 SVGAGI. Trimming removed 5 bases from V and 6 bases from J; junction bases left unmatched: 3. In nucleotides, the CDR3 is TGTGCCAGCAGTCCGGACAGGGGGGCCGGGGAGCTGTTTTTT. This codes for CASSPDRGAGELFF.

This clone was seen just once. V is TRBV27 and J is TRBJ2-1, with 8 bases identical to TRBD2. The CDR3 is 15 residues long. The germline V gene encodes CDR1 MNHEY and CDR2 SMNVEV (reference sequence). The V and J ends lost 7 bases and 10 bases, in that order; junction bases with no gene match: 15. CDR3 nucleotide sequence: TGTGCCAGCATGGGACTCGGAGCGGGAGTTAAGGAGCAGTTCTTC. It is translated as CASMGLGAGVKEQFF.

V and J are TRBV4-1 and TRBJ1-4, with TRBD1 matching over 10 bases. This CDR3 has 14 amino acids. With 3 bases clipped from V and 8 bases from J, the junction kept 3 bases outside the gene matches. From germline, CDR1 is MGHRA and CDR2 YSYEKL. The CDR3, as DNA: TGCGCCAGCAGCCAGAGGACAGGGGGAGAAAAACTGTTTTTT. It encodes CASSQRTGGEKLFF.

This chain joins TRBV9 and TRBJ2-1; 7 nucleotides agree with TRBD1. CDR3 length: 16 residues. Looked up from germline, CDR1 is SGDLS and CDR2 is YYNGEE. Trimming removed 6 bases from V and 0 bases from J; junction bases left unmatched: 9. CDR3 loop: CASTQGGGFSYNEQFF. Written as DNA, the CDR3 is TGTGCCAGCACCCAAGGGGGCGGGTTCTCCTACAATGAGCAGTTCTTC. The full variable domain, in which reference TRBV9 and TRBJ2-1 provide the parts outside the CDR3, is DSGVTQTPKHLITATGQRVTLRCSPRSGDLSVYWYQQSLDQGLQFLIQYYNGEERAKGNILERFSAQQFPDLHSELNLSSLELGDSALYFCASTQGGGFSYNEQFFGPGTRLTVL.

The rearrangement links TRBV19 to TRBJ2-1; 7 positions agree with TRBD1. The CDR3 is made up of 9 amino acids. Germline V gene data show CDR1 as LNHDA and CDR2 as SQIVND (reference sequence). V gave up 10 bases and J gave up 15 bases; unmatched junction bases: 6. The chain's CDR3 is CATRQGAFF. CDR3 nucleotide sequence: TGTGCCACCCGACAGGGTGCGTTCTTC.

The genes are TRBV6-5 and TRBJ1-6; 8 bases are a match to TRBD1. V lost 7 bases, J lost 6 bases, and 5 bases stayed unmatched. The CDR3 length is 14 residues. Germline loops: CDR1 MNHEY, CDR2 SVGAGI. The DNA for the CDR3 is TGTGCCAGCAATATAGACAGGGGTAATTCACCCCTCCACTTT. This encodes CASNIDRGNSPLHF.

This chain links TRBV5-5 with TRBJ1-5, with D perhaps TRBD1 (6 bases). The germline V and J ends were trimmed by 4 bases and 7 bases, with 18 bases remaining between them. There are 15 residues in the CDR3. CDR1 SGHKS and CDR2 YYEKEE come from the germline V gene (reference sequence). CDR3 nucleotides: TGTGCCAGCAGCCACGGTGGGGGGGCAGGACAGCCCCAGCATTTT. Translation gives CASSHGGGAGQPQHF.